The sequence of this TCR beta chain was determined in a study of shared clonotypes between healthy human individuals (dated by TCRdb to between 2020 and 2021). About the study as a whole: The cohort comprised two women and three men aged 18 to 49 years. Each donor's leukapheresis produced roughly between roughly 0.85 and 10 billion PBMCs. Libraries were prepared and TCR repertoires were sequenced by different laboratories using diverse techniques, in order to increase sequencing depth and limit assay-specific biases. For each donor, CD4 naive and CD4 memory were each given three plates, CD8 naive was given two plates, and CD8 memory was given one plate. To estimate repertoire size and how much clonotype sharing occurs between individuals, the study deeply sequenced the blood TCR repertoires of about 5 healthy adults.

Donors were healthy HIV-negative adults with no recently reported acute infections or vaccinations. All donors were Caucasian adults living in Nashville, Tennessee, USA. Magnetic negative selection was used to enrich CD4+ T cells, after which naive cells were positively selected on CD45RA and the negative fraction became the memory subset. Blood was obtained by leukapheresis, after which PBMCs were separated by Ficoll-Histopaque density gradient centrifugation and cryopreserved in liquid nitrogen vapor phase. Purity and quantity of every magnetically sorted T cell population were checked by analytical flow cytometry. From each sorted fraction, genomic DNA was isolated and quantified by UV absorbance on a Nanodrop 2000c. Using the deep immunoSEQ assay, multiplex PCR amplified TCR CDR3 regions from genomic DNA. Genomic DNA extracted from each cell subset was distributed evenly over all wells of several immunoSEQ 96-well plates, and each plate served as one replicate. Each replicate PCR for sorted subsets received about 180 ng genomic DNA, equal to some 32,000 T cell genomes. The purified libraries were quantified using a Qubit 3.0 fluorometer, sized with a Bioanalyzer 2100, and then quantified again using the KAPA Library Quantification kit. Each immunoSEQ 96-well plate was sequenced on its own single-read 150-cycle Illumina NextSeq 550 flow cell. Under the source paper's analysis protocol: Because the immunoSEQ output held only junctional sequences and lacked quality scores, the filtering could not match the filtering applied to full-length reads. To assign V/J genes and CDR3, sequences were annotated using PyIR, a Python wrapper for IgBLAST v1.9, with IMGT germline references. Reads were filtered out if the reads had weak V/J assignments (E-value above 1e-6), no CDR3, stop codons, out-of-frame junctions, or ambiguous translated residues. V3J clonotypes were defined as sequences sharing an identical inferred V gene, J gene, and CDR3 amino acid sequence. Percentage overlap between repertoires was calculated by dividing the number of shared unique clonotypes by the size of the smaller repertoire. Richness of each repertoire was evaluated using RTK rarefaction, the Chao1 estimator, and Recon v2.1 estimates of unobserved clonotypes. For all TCRbeta clonotypes obtained by the gDNA method from a handful of donors, generation probabilities were computed with OLGA. TCRdb retrieved this table from immuneACCESS and kept in-frame rearrangements only. Not all clones are present; in checked studies, unresolved V genes account for under half, and no reason is known for the remainder. Clone size and the V and J calls come from that table; the DNA yielded D and trimming. The table for this sample lists a few million clones; just over 90% of them were counted only once. The ten top clones hold about 0.13% of the sample.

Comment on this clone: Its target antigen remains unknown. Base qualities are not provided; no much larger clone lies one nucleotide away.

The study at large found these results: Rarefaction of sorted-subset datasets indicated incomplete sequencing despite the large sequencing depth. The small number of donors limited the genetic and exposure-history diversity represented. Only blood was sampled, and tissue TCR repertoires likely differ from those in blood. Naive subsets generally had larger estimated clonotype richness than memory subsets did. Across a few donors, approximately 5% of naive CD4, around 3.5% of naive CD8, under 2.5% of memory CD4, and roughly 0.4% of memory CD8 clonotypes were shared. Higher generation probabilities were observed for clonotypes shared by all four sorted-subset donors than for non-shared clonotypes. Pairwise subsampling indicated that sequencing depth was expected to affect the degree of clonotype sharing among donors.

Inclusive of the bounding cysteine and phenylalanine, the CDR3 is 14 residues long. The kept DNA is CDR3 alone, 42 bases in frame from the first base. Relative to germline, V is missing 4 bases and J is missing 2 bases, with 5 bases of the junction outside any gene match. CDR1 and CDR2 (SGHRS, YFSETQ) derive from the germline V gene. The TCR comes from a man in his late teens or twenties in good health. The material sequenced was naive CD4+ T cells sorted from blood. What this sample's cell subset or site label stands for: CD45RA+ positively selected. The V and J segments used are TRBV5-1 and TRBJ2-7; 8 junctional bases match TRBD1. Read as DNA, the sequence is TGCGCCAGCAGCGGGGGACAGGCGACCTACGAGCAGTACTTC. The encoded protein is CASSGGQATYEQYF.